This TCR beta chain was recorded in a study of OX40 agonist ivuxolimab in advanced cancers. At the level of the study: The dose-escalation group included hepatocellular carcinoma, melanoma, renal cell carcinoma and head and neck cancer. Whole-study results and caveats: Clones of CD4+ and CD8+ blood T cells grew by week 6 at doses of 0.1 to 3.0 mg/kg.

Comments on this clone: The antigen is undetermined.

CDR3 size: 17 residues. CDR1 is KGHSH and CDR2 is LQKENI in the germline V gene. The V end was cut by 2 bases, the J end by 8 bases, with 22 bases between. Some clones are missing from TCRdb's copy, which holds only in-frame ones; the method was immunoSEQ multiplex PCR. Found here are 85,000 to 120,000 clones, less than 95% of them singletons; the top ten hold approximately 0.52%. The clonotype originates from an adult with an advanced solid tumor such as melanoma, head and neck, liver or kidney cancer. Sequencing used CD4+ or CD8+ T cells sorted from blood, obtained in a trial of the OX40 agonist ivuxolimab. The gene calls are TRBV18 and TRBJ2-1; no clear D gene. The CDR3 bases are TGTGCCAGCTCACCAAAGGATAACCCCATCGGCATATATGAGCAGTTCTTC. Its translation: CASSPKDNPIGIYEQFF.